These 25 T cell receptor beta chains originate from one sample sequenced in a study of blood T cells in healthy people across ages. Using a J-beta primer mix together with a sample-barcoded 5' primer, a second PCR was run for about 6 to 11 cycles. TCRdb re-analysed the 5' RACE reads in MiXCR, keeping a single row per CDR3 protein. The table shows some 700,000 distinct CDR3 sequences, with 22% occurring only once. Sequenced input: blood. These TCRs come from a man aged 65 to 79 in good health.

This chain links TRBV20-1 with TRBJ2-7; TRBD2 matches at 7 bases. Germline trimming cut 6 bases from V and 0 bases from J; bases unmatched to any gene: 11. This CDR3 is built from 15 residues. CDR1 and CDR2 (germline): DFQATT, SNEGSKA (reference sequence). The CDR3 DNA reads TGCAGTGCAATACTAGCGAGGGCTCCCTCCTACGAGCAGTACTTC. It specifies CSAILARAPSYEQYF.

This clonotype was picked up a small number of times. The rearrangement joins TRBV5-1 to TRBJ2-7, with D perhaps TRBD1 (6 bases). The CDR3 totals 14 residues. The germline gives CDR1 SGHRS, CDR2 YFSETQ. Trimming stripped 0 bases from V and 5 bases from J, with 12 bases between. CDR3 sequence (DNA): TGCGCCAGCAGCTTGGGCGGTAGGGACAACGAGCAGTACGTC. Its protein product is CASSLGGRDNEQYV.

The chain recombines TRBV9 with TRBJ2-1; weak D call: TRBD1 (5 bases). The DNA end is more similar to TRBJ2-7, so the J call may be wrong. The germline CDR1 and CDR2 sequences are SGDLS and YYNGEE. CDR3 length equals 14 residues. CDR3 residues: CASSVEQGSYEQYF. DNA for the CDR3: TGTGCCAGCAGCGTAGAGCAGGGAAGCTACGAGCAGTACTTC.

As concerns this clonotype: Just one base apart from a much larger clone, this may be a read error. The chain employs TRBV28 and TRBJ1-2; perhaps TRBD1 as D (5 bases). CDR3 size: 13 residues. Looked up from germline, CDR1 is MDHEN and CDR2 is SYDVKM. The CDR3 nucleotides are TGTGCCAGCAGTTTTCGGACAAATCATGGCTACGCCTTC. As protein: CASSFRTNHGYAF.

J is TRBJ2-2 and V is TRBV2; D is uncertain. V shed 7 bases and J shed 1 base, with 7 bases lying between them. The germline V gene encodes CDR1 SNHLY and CDR2 FYNNEI. The CDR3 is 13 amino acids. The CDR3 region has the DNA TGTGCCAGCAATCTAGGGAACACCGGGGAGCTGTTTTTT. As protein: CASNLGNTGELFF.

In this sample, this clonotype turned up a few times. The chain uses TRBV19 and TRBJ1-1, with TRBD1 as a possible D gene (5 bases). V was shortened by 3 bases and J by 1 base, with 12 bases between the two germline ends. The CDR3 runs 15 residues. CDR1 and CDR2 from the germline V gene are LNHDA and SQIVND (reference sequence). Written as DNA, the CDR3 is TGTGCCAGTAGTATTCACGGGACGGCGAACACTGAAGCTTTCTTT. Residues: CASSIHGTANTEAFF.

The chain carries TRBV29-1 and TRBJ2-7; D perhaps matches TRBD1 (6 bases). The closer fit of TRBJ2-5 to the DNA end suggests the J call may be wrong. CDR1 is SQVTM and CDR2 is ANQGSEA in the germline V gene. The CDR3 is 12 amino acids. The CDR3 region has the DNA TGCAGCGTTGTTGTAGGGGGTGAGACCCAGTACTTC. This translates into CSVVVGGETQYF.

A word on this clonotype: The junction departs from the called germline gene at one end, perhaps through a read error. The chain combines TRBV4-2 with TRBJ2-3, with D possibly called TRBD1 or TRBD2 (5 bases each). In germline, CDR1 is LGHNA, CDR2 YNFKEQ. This CDR3 is built from 19 residues. The CDR3 spells CASSQDGSRSGPRTDTQYF. The DNA of the CDR3 is TGTGCCAGCAGCCAAGATGGGAGCAGATCGGGACCACGCACGGATACGCAGTATTTT.

V and J are TRBV10-3 and TRBJ2-1; 7 bases are a match to TRBD1. J was trimmed by 5 bases and V by 11 bases; bases with no gene match: 12. Germline V lookup: CDR1 ENHRY, CDR2 SYGVKD. The CDR3 spans 14 residues. CDR3 coding DNA: TGTGCCGCGCGGTTGGGACAGCTAGACAATGAGCAGTTCTTC. Encoded protein: CAARLGQLDNEQFF.

V and J are TRBV20-1 and TRBJ2-7, with D possibly TRBD1 on 5 matching bases. From germline, CDR1 is DFQATT and CDR2 SNEGSKA (reference sequence). The CDR3 covers 14 residues. With 0 bases removed from V and 2 bases from J, the gap between germline ends came to 11 bases. DNA for the CDR3: TGCAGTGCTAGAGATCAAAGGGGTCCCTACGAGCAGTACTTC. Amino acids: CSARDQRGPYEQYF.

This clonotype was counted only a few times. The rearrangement links TRBV18 to TRBJ1-4; D gene ambiguous. Trimming took off 1 base at V and 4 bases at J, with 13 bases between the two ends. Germline V lookup: CDR1 KGHSH, CDR2 LQKENI. The CDR3 length is 16 residues. DNA for the CDR3: TGTGCCAGCTCACCACAAAAAACCGGGGTTAATGAAAAACTGTTTTTT. Translated, it gives CASSPQKTGVNEKLFF.

This chain links TRBV6-1 with TRBJ2-3; perhaps TRBD2 as D (6 bases). The CDR3 extends over 14 amino acids. V lost 2 bases, J lost 9 bases, and 15 bases lay in between. Germline values: CDR1 MNHNS, CDR2 SASEGT. For the CDR3, the DNA is TGTGCCAGCAGTGAATCAGGGACTTCCATGACGCAGTATTTT. Its protein is CASSESGTSMTQYF.

V gene TRBV20-1 combines with J gene TRBJ1-2; D is possibly TRBD1 (5 bases). V dropped 4 bases and J dropped 8 bases, with 17 bases sitting between them. The CDR3 extends over 13 amino acids. Looked up from germline, CDR1 is DFQATT and CDR2 is SNEGSKA (reference sequence). The CDR3: CSATTGAGTGYTF. In DNA, the CDR3 is TGCAGTGCTACCACGGGTGCGGGGACCGGCTACACCTTC.

The chain employs TRBV28 and TRBJ1-2; D is undetermined. V was cut by 2 bases and J by 6 bases, with 13 bases left in between. Per germline, CDR1 MDHEN and CDR2 SYDVKM. CDR3 size: 14 residues. As DNA, the CDR3 is TGTGCCAGCAGTTTAAATTCGGGGTACGATGGCTACACCTTC. Its protein is CASSLNSGYDGYTF.

The rearrangement uses TRBV3-1 and TRBJ2-1; a weak D match, TRBD1 (5 bases). This CDR3 is 13 amino acids long. Germline CDR1 is LGHDT and CDR2 is YNNKEL (reference sequence). V lost 2 bases and J lost 8, with 10 bases in between. CDR3 in amino acids: CASSQWGLHEQFF. The CDR3 coding sequence is TGTGCCAGCAGCCAATGGGGCCTACATGAGCAGTTCTTC.

This clonotype has a handful of counts. The rearrangement joins TRBV6-6 to TRBJ1-3; D remains ambiguous. The CDR3 runs 14 residues. V lost 0 bases and J 9 bases, leaving 12 bases between the germline ends. The germline V gene has CDR1 MNHNY and CDR2 SVGAGI (reference sequence). CDR3 region: CASSYSPERSTIYF. The CDR3 DNA follows: TGTGCCAGCAGTTACTCCCCGGAACGAAGCACCATATATTTT.

This chain joins TRBV6-2 or TRBV6-3 and TRBJ2-4; 13 bases line up with TRBD2. Trimming took 4 bases from V and 8 from J; bases not matched to a gene: 8. CDR1 and CDR2 from the germline V gene are MNHEY and SVGEGT. The CDR3 is 16 amino acids. The CDR3 sequence is CASSFLGLAGTDIQYF. CDR3 nucleotide sequence: TGTGCCAGCAGTTTCTTGGGACTAGCGGGAACGGACATTCAGTACTTC.

This chain links TRBV2 with TRBJ2-5, with D perhaps TRBD2 (5 bases). This CDR3 has 15 residues. Germline lookup yields CDR1 SNHLY and CDR2 FYNNEI. Trimming shortened V by 3 bases and J by 5 bases, and 16 bases separated the two germline ends. The CDR3 coding sequence is TGTGCCAGCAGTGAGTCCCTAGCTCTCGGTGAGACCCAGTACTTC. It translates to CASSESLALGETQYF.

The table lists this clonotype with a few counts. One end of the junction varies from germline; a read error may be responsible. The chain employs TRBV4-1 and TRBJ1-1, with unresolved D. The CDR3 contains 15 residues. Germline V lookup: CDR1 MGHRA, CDR2 YSYEKL. The chain's CDR3 is CASSHPDVMNTEAFF. Written as DNA, the CDR3 is TGCGCCAGCAGCCACCCGGACGTGATGAACACTGAGGCTTTCTTT.

This clonotype was counted ten times or more. The chain carries TRBV5-1 and TRBJ2-1; the match to TRBD2 covers 7 bases. The CDR3 totals 14 residues. With V trimmed by 4 bases and J by 4 bases, 5 bases remained unmatched. The germline V gene encodes CDR1 SGHRS and CDR2 YFSETQ. DNA of the CDR3: TGCGCCAGCAGCGGGGGAGGGTTTTACAATGAGCAGTTCTTC. This sequence encodes CASSGGGFYNEQFF. Filled out from reference TRBV5-1 and TRBJ2-1, the complete variable domain reads KAGVTQTPRYLIKTRGQQVTLSCSPISGHRSVSWYQQTPGQGLQFLFEYFSETQRNKGNFPGRFSGRQFSNSRSEMNVSTLELGDSALYLCASSGGGFYNEQFFGPGTRLTVL.

The table lists this clonotype with a few counts. The chain is built from TRBV5-1 and TRBJ1-6; no clear D. CDR3 length: 13 amino acids. CDR1 and CDR2 (germline): SGHRS, YFSETQ. V was trimmed by 6 bases and J by 6 bases, leaving 10 bases between them. Here the CDR3 DNA reads TGCGCCAGCACAGGAGACCTTAATTCACCCCTCCACTTT. It codes for CASTGDLNSPLHF.

For this clonotype: One junction end disagrees with the germline gene, perhaps due to a read error. V is TRBV14 and J is TRBJ2-1, with D perhaps matching TRBD1 (6 bases). Germline assignment: CDR1 SGHDN and CDR2 FVKESK. The CDR3 is made up of 13 amino acids. As DNA, the CDR3 is TGTGCCAGCAGGGGGGACAACTACAACGAGCAGTTCTTC. Its protein product is CASRGDNYNEQFF.

The chain uses TRBV24-1 and TRBJ2-6; D gene uncertain. Trimming stripped 10 bases from V and 1 base from J, with 10 bases between. The CDR3 spans 14 residues. Germline V gene lookup returns CDR1 KGHDR and CDR2 SFDVKD. For the CDR3, the DNA is TGTGCCACTTCTGGCAGTTCTGGGGCCAACGTCCTGACTTTC. Amino acids: CATSGSSGANVLTF.

This clonotype has a handful of counts. This sequence joins TRBV18 and TRBJ1-1; 10 nucleotides line up with TRBD1. Trimming removed 2 bases from V and 10 bases from J; junction bases left unmatched: 7. The CDR3 consists of 14 residues. Germline V gives CDR1 KGHSH, CDR2 LQKENI. As DNA, the CDR3 is TGTGCCAGCTCACCAAATTGGACAGGGGGTGGAGCTTTCTTT. Protein sequence: CASSPNWTGGGAFF. Supplemented by reference TRBV18 and TRBJ1-1, the full variable domain reads NAGVMQNPRHLVRRRGQEARLRCSPMKGHSHVYWYRQLPEEGLKFMVYLQKENIIDESGMPKERFSAEFPKEGPSILRIQQVVRGDSAAYFCASSPNWTGGGAFFGQGTRLTVV.

The V gene is TRBV10-3, the J gene TRBJ2-7, with D hard to call. The V end lost 2 bases, the J end lost 2 bases, and 4 bases lay between the germline ends. The CDR3 has 12 residues. Germline CDR1 is ENHRY and CDR2 is SYGVKD. As DNA, the CDR3 is TGTGCCATCAGTGAGGAAACCTACGAGCAGTACTTC. Its protein is CAISEETYEQYF.